This T cell receptor beta chain appears in the sequencing data of a study of OX40 agonist ivuxolimab in advanced cancers. Overall study findings and caveats: Among expanded peripheral T cells, antigen specificity went undetermined.

The germline V gene encodes CDR1 LNHDA and CDR2 SQIVND (reference sequence). The CDR3 runs 16 residues. The ends lost 5 bases at V and 0 bases at J; junction bases unmatched: 7. The table came from immunoSEQ multiplex PCR; TCRdb's copy has only in-frame clones and leaves some out. The sample has approximately 84,000 clones; around 84% are singletons. Details on this clone: Its matching antigen is unknown.

The V call is TRBV19, the J call TRBJ1-3, with 7 bases lining up with TRBD1. The TCR originated in an adult with an advanced solid tumor such as melanoma, head and neck, liver or kidney cancer. The sequencing used CD4+ or CD8+ T cells sorted from blood, collected in a trial of the OX40 agonist ivuxolimab. The CDR3 protein is CASSPRGTRSGNTIYF. CDR3 sequence (DNA): TGTGCCAGTAGTCCCAGGGGGACCCGCTCTGGAAACACCATATATTTT.